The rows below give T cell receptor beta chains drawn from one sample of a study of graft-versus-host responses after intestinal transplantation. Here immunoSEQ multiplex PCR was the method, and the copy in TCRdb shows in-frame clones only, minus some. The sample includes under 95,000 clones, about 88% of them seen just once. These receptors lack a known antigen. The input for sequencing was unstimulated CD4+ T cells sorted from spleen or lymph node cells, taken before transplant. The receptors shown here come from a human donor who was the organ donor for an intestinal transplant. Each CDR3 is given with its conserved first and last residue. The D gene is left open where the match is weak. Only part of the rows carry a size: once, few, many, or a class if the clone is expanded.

CDR3aa: CATYGGTGNTIYF
CDR3nt: TGTGCCACCTACGGCGGGACTGGAAACACCATATATTTT
v_gene: TRBV10-3
d_gene: -
j_gene: TRBJ1-3
abundance: -

CDR3aa: CASDPGLAFGSKNIQYF
CDR3nt: TGTGCCAGTGATCCAGGACTAGCGTTTGGGTCCAAAAACATTCAGTACTTC
v_gene: TRBV19
d_gene: TRBD2
j_gene: TRBJ2-4
abundance: -

CDR3aa: CSVLRSGSGNEQFF
CDR3nt: TGCAGCGTACTTAGAAGCGGGAGTGGGAATGAGCAGTTCTTC
v_gene: TRBV29-1
d_gene: TRBD2
j_gene: TRBJ2-1
abundance: -

CDR3aa: CATSRDAGEEETQYF
CDR3nt: TGTGCCACCAGCAGAGATGCAGGGGAAGAAGAGACCCAGTACTTC
v_gene: TRBV15
d_gene: -
j_gene: TRBJ2-5
abundance: -

CDR3aa: CASSVEKAGGPGDTQYF
CDR3nt: TGTGCCAGCAGCGTAGAGAAAGCGGGAGGGCCAGGAGATACGCAGTATTTT
v_gene: TRBV9
d_gene: TRBD2
j_gene: TRBJ2-3
abundance: -

CDR3aa: CASSSDRGYFGELFF
CDR3nt: TGTGCCAGCTCTTCGGACAGGGGGTATTTCGGGGAGCTGTTTTTT
v_gene: TRBV2
d_gene: TRBD1
j_gene: TRBJ2-2
abundance: -

CDR3aa: CASSLDRAAHHGYTF
CDR3nt: TGCGCCAGCAGCTTGGACAGGGCAGCCCATCATGGCTACACCTTC
v_gene: TRBV5-1
d_gene: -
j_gene: TRBJ1-2
abundance: -

CDR3aa: CASSYSTGNSPLHF
CDR3nt: TGTGCCAGCAGTTACTCGACAGGGAATTCACCCCTCCACTTT
v_gene: TRBV6-5
d_gene: TRBD1
j_gene: TRBJ1-6
abundance: -

CDR3aa: CASSATETTGELFF
CDR3nt: TGTGCCAGCAGTGCGACAGAAACCACCGGGGAGCTGTTTTTT
v_gene: TRBV2
d_gene: -
j_gene: TRBJ2-2
abundance: -

CDR3aa: CATSRAMNYGYTF
CDR3nt: TGTGCCACCAGCAGAGCTATGAACTATGGCTACACCTTC
v_gene: TRBV15
d_gene: -
j_gene: TRBJ1-2
abundance: once

CDR3aa: CASSRHDRGPYNEQFF
CDR3nt: TGCGCCAGCAGCCGTCACGACAGGGGGCCCTACAATGAGCAGTTCTTC
v_gene: TRBV4-1
d_gene: TRBD1
j_gene: TRBJ2-1
abundance: -

CDR3aa: CASSFSAGGHEQYF
CDR3nt: TGTGCCAGCAGCTTTTCAGCGGGGGGGCACGAGCAGTACTTC
v_gene: TRBV7-9
d_gene: TRBD2
j_gene: TRBJ2-7
abundance: -

CDR3aa: CASSQASGLSNTGELFF
CDR3nt: TGCGCCAGCAGCCAAGCCTCGGGACTCTCGAACACCGGGGAGCTGTTTTTT
v_gene: TRBV4-1
d_gene: -
j_gene: TRBJ2-2
abundance: -

CDR3aa: CASGRGKNYGYTF
CDR3nt: TGTGCCAGCGGGAGGGGAAAAAACTATGGCTACACCTTC
v_gene: TRBV2
d_gene: -
j_gene: TRBJ1-2
abundance: -

CDR3aa: CASRDVSGGPHNEQFF
CDR3nt: TGTGCCAGCAGGGACGTCTCGGGGGGGCCCCACAATGAGCAGTTCTTC
v_gene: TRBV7-2
d_gene: TRBD2
j_gene: TRBJ2-1
abundance: -

CDR3aa: CASSSSAGSGANVLTF
CDR3nt: TGTGCCAGCAGCTCAAGTGCAGGCTCTGGGGCCAACGTCCTGACTTTC
v_gene: TRBV7-2
d_gene: -
j_gene: TRBJ2-6
abundance: -

CDR3aa: CASSRGQGDDEQYF
CDR3nt: TGCGCCAGCAGCCGTGGACAGGGAGATGACGAGCAGTACTTC
v_gene: TRBV4-1
d_gene: TRBD1
j_gene: TRBJ2-7
abundance: once

CDR3aa: CASIGGIVEQFF
CDR3nt: TGTGCCAGCATAGGAGGGATCGTTGAGCAGTTCTTC
v_gene: TRBV2
d_gene: -
j_gene: TRBJ2-1
abundance: -

CDR3aa: CASSLMPSSPETQYF
CDR3nt: TGTGCCAGCAGCTTAATGCCTAGTTCTCCAGAGACCCAGTACTTC
v_gene: TRBV7-3
d_gene: -
j_gene: TRBJ2-5
abundance: -